The T cell receptor beta chain described here comes from a study of response to subunit inactivated influenza vaccine (dated by TCRdb to the late 2010s). For context, the study as a whole: Deep quantitative T cell receptor repertoire profiling was used in the study to track responses to a trivalent subunit inactivated influenza vaccine. Study-wide conclusions, independent of this receptor: The authors suggested that each seasonal influenza vaccination may recruit only a limited number of new T cells.

Via the germline V gene (reference sequence), CDR1 is LGHDT and CDR2 YNNKEL. For this chain, trimming is 1 base at the V end and 3 bases at the J end, and the number of junction bases without a gene match is 3. From its cysteine to its phenylalanine, the CDR3 spans 14 amino acids. CDR3 DNA only is kept here, 42 bases in frame from base 1. Library preparation employed RT-PCR. The sample was run on an Illumina HiSeq 2500. The public reads were reanalyzed by TCRdb: fastp trimming at Q25, MiXCR alignment, in-frame beta chains only. Rows merge per CDR3 protein into single entries with the most common DNA and genes. The sample table shows 650,000 to 800,000 distinct CDR3 sequences, and around 13% are seen once. In total, the top ten clones hold less than 9% of the sample. This clonotype was picked up a small number of times. This receptor's antigen is unknown. Base qualities were left out, and no much larger clone turns up one base away.

The source was PBMCs from blood, collected around 15 days before vaccination. The clonotype was recovered from a man aged 45-65 years who received an inactivated influenza vaccine. Donor details come from another sample of the same person, matched by shared clones. This chain is built from TRBV3-1 and TRBJ2-7; 7 nucleotides in the junction match TRBD1. The base sequence is TGTGCCAGCAGCCAAGTGTGGGACAGCTACGAGCAGTACTTC. Translation gives CASSQVWDSYEQYF.